One sample yielded the 11 T cell receptor beta chains listed below, sequenced in a study of T cells after yellow fever vaccination. TCRdb fed the 5' RACE reads into MiXCR, producing one record per CDR3 protein. The table shows fewer than 400,000 distinct CDR3 sequences, with more than 5.5% occurring only once. The material was PBMCs, obtained 5 days after the yellow fever booster vaccination. These receptors originate from a man aged 30-40 years who received the YFV17D yellow fever vaccine.

This clonotype was counted ten times or more. This rearrangement joins TRBV5-1 to TRBJ2-7; TRBD2 matches 10 bases. The CDR3 loop spans 15 amino acids. Germline V lookup: CDR1 SGHRS, CDR2 YFSETQ. V lost 4 bases and J lost 1; bases outside the gene matches: 5. CDR3 in amino acids: CASSPRAGGSYEQYF. CDR3 coding DNA: TGCGCCAGCAGCCCGAGAGCGGGAGGGTCCTACGAGCAGTACTTC. The full variable domain, with the rest looked up from reference TRBV5-1 and TRBJ2-7, is KAGVTQTPRYLIKTRGQQVTLSCSPISGHRSVSWYQQTPGQGLQFLFEYFSETQRNKGNFPGRFSGRQFSNSRSEMNVSTLELGDSALYLCASSPRAGGSYEQYFGPGTRLTVT.

This clonotype was picked up many times. The V and J genes are TRBV2 and TRBJ2-3; weak D call: TRBD2 (7 bases). Trimming stripped 1 base from V and 6 bases from J, with 8 bases between. This CDR3 has 13 amino acids. The V gene's germline CDR1 is SNHLY and CDR2 FYNNEI. The CDR3 loop is CASSEEGGDTQYF. The CDR3, as DNA: TGTGCCAGCAGTGAAGAGGGGGGGGATACGCAGTATTTT. Full variable domain (rest looked up from reference TRBV2 and TRBJ2-3): EPEVTQTPSHQVTQMGQEVILRCVPISNHLYFYWYRQILGQKVEFLVSFYNNEISEKSEIFDDQFSVERPDGSNFTLKIRSTKLEDSAMYFCASSEEGGDTQYFGPGTRLTVL.

This clonotype was seen only a few times. The V and J genes are TRBV5-1 and TRBJ2-5; 7 nucleotides line up with TRBD2. The CDR3 loop spans 16 amino acids. Germline CDR1 reads SGHRS; CDR2 reads YFSETQ. V shed 6 bases, J shed 4 bases, and the junction held 15 bases outside the gene matches. In DNA, the CDR3 is TGCGCCAGCAATGGAGGGAGGGCCGTAGGAATAGAGACCCAGTACTTC. Translation: CASNGGRAVGIETQYF.

The chain uses TRBV20-1 and TRBJ2-6; D is unresolved. Germline CDR1 and CDR2: DFQATT and SNEGSKA (reference sequence). The CDR3 is made up of 12 amino acids. V dropped 6 bases and J dropped 0 bases, with 3 bases sitting between them. The CDR3 nucleotides read TGCAGTGCGAACTCTGGGGCCAACGTCCTGACTTTC. Translated: CSANSGANVLTF.

This clonotype occurred many times. Sequence at one end of the junction differs from germline and may be a read error. V and J are TRBV19 and TRBJ2-1; 14 bases align to TRBD2. Germline CDR1 LNHDA, CDR2 SQIVND (reference sequence). The CDR3 has 15 residues. CDR3 loop: CASSEEPRLAGGGTF. Here the CDR3 DNA reads TGTGCCAGTAGCGAGGAACCAAGACTAGCGGGAGGGGGTACCTTC.

This clonotype was detected a few times. The chain combines TRBV5-6 with TRBJ1-4; TRBD1 matches at 7 bases. The CDR3 contains 13 residues. Germline V gene data show CDR1 as SGHDT and CDR2 as YYEEEE. V trimming: 6 bases; J trimming: 5 bases; junction bases outside the gene matches: 4. The CDR3 DNA sequence: TGTGCCAGCAAAGACAGGGTCAATGAAAAACTGTTTTTT. Its translation: CASKDRVNEKLFF.

On this clonotype: One junction end does not reproduce the germline sequence, and a read error may be involved. CDR3 in amino acids: CACSLAWADRQYF. CDR3 nucleotides: TGCGCCTGCAGCTTGGCCTGGGCGGATCGGCAGTATTTT. The rearrangement joins TRBV5-1 to TRBJ2-3; D is unresolved. This CDR3 region has 13 residues. Germline assignment: CDR1 SGHRS and CDR2 YFSETQ.

V gene TRBV24-1 combines with J gene TRBJ2-1; the D gene could be TRBD1 or TRBD2 (5 bases each). Trimming removed 4 bases from V and 0 bases from J, with 12 bases in between. The CDR3 runs 16 residues. The germline V gene has CDR1 KGHDR and CDR2 SFDVKD. In DNA form, the CDR3 reads TGTGCCACCAGTGACCCGGGGCCTAGCTCCTACAATGAGCAGTTCTTC. This sequence encodes CATSDPGPSSYNEQFF.

This clonotype was seen only a few times. The rearrangement links TRBV20-1 to TRBJ2-7; D is undetermined. CDR3 length: 17 residues. Germline assignment: CDR1 DFQATT and CDR2 SNEGSKA (reference sequence). The V gene lost 4 bases and the J gene lost 0 bases, with 22 bases spanning the gap. CDR3 bases: TGCAGTGCTAATTCGGTATGGGCCTGGGGTCTCTCCTACGAGCAGTACTTC. Encoded protein: CSANSVWAWGLSYEQYF.

This chain uses TRBV7-2 with TRBJ1-3, with D hard to call. V was clipped by 1 base and J by 5 bases, with 3 bases between them. Germline CDR1 and CDR2: SGHTA and FQGNSA. The CDR3 consists of 12 residues. CDR3 nucleotide sequence: TGTGCCAGCAGCTTAGAACGAAACACCATATATTTT. Protein product: CASSLERNTIYF.

This clonotype was detected only a few times. In DNA, the CDR3 is TGTGCCATCAGTGAAGGTCGAAGCACAGATACGCAGTATTTT. Translating it yields CAISEGRSTDTQYF. This chain joins TRBV10-3 and TRBJ2-3, with D hard to call. The germline V and J ends were trimmed by 3 bases and 0 bases, with 7 bases remaining between them. The CDR3 covers 14 residues. CDR1 and CDR2 from the germline V gene are ENHRY and SYGVKD.